Sequencing of this T cell receptor (beta chain) was carried out in a study of tumor-infiltrating lymphocytes in oesophageal squamous cell carcinoma. Germline V gene data show CDR1 as KGHSH and CDR2 as LQKENI. This CDR3 contains 16 residues. TCRdb called the PCR reads again in MiXCR, with one record for every CDR3 protein. The table shows about 16,000 distinct CDR3 sequences, with about 45% occurring only once. Remarks on this clonotype: At one boundary the junction diverges from the germline segment, which might be a read error.

The clonotype was recovered from a male donor with esophageal squamous cell carcinoma. The material sequenced was esophageal tumor tissue. The chain combines TRBV18 with TRBJ1-3; D might be TRBD1 (6 bases). The CDR3 DNA follows: TGTGCCAGCTCACCACCGTCACAGGGCGTCGGAAGCACCATATATTTT. Its protein product is CASSPPSQGVGSTIYF.